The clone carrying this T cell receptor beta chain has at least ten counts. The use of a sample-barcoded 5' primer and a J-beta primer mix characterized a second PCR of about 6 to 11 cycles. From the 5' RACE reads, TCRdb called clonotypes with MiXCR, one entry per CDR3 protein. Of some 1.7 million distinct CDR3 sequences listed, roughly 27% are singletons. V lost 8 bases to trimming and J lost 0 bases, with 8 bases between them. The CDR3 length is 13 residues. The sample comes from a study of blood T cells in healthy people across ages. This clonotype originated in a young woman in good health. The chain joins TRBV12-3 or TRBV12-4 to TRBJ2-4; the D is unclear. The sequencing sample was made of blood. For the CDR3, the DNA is TGTGCCAGCCTGAGTCTAGCCAAAAACATTCAGTACTTC. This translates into CASLSLAKNIQYF.